This T cell receptor beta chain was profiled in a study of vaccination and CD4 T cells after COVID-19 (dated by TCRdb to between 2021 and 2024). For context, the study as a whole: Convalescent patients had a positive SARS-CoV-2 result on nasal swab PCR, and of these patients, several had mild disease and one had severe disease. Post-COVID blood samples from convalescent patients were collected a median of approximately 93 days after diagnosis, with a range of 35 to 161 days. Each participant got two doses of either the Pfizer-BioNTech BNT162b2 vaccine (n=8) or the Moderna mRNA-1273 vaccine (n=2). The convalescent cohort comprised six males and four females, including two Hispanic individuals, seven Caucasians, two Asians and one multiracial person. In approximately eleven COVID-19 convalescent patients and 4 infection-naive healthy vaccine recipients, the spike-specific CD4+ TCR repertoire before mRNA vaccination was compared with the repertoire after mRNA vaccination. Post-vaccine blood samples were collected a median of about 69 days after the second vaccine dose, ranging from about 13 to 241 days. General study outcomes and caveats: Of the vaccine-specific clones found in convalescent patients, nearly all (304 of 307) were mono-reactive for SARS-CoV-2 spike instead of being cross-reactive with common cold coronaviruses. Relatively few convalescent patients were included in the study, and early timepoints after natural infection were not analyzed. Among the post-vaccine SARS-CoV-2-reactive clones in convalescent patients, a median 86.3% showed up only after vaccination, which suggests vaccine-specific priming. The median count of SARS-CoV-2-reactive clonotypes went up from 20 to 25 after infection to roughly 38 after vaccination, although the change was not significant.

Note on this clonotype: The antigen it recognizes is unknown. Per-nucleotide qualities are absent, and no much larger clonotype sits a single base away.

The positive SARS-CoV-2 PCR tests of the convalescent patients were dated from March to December 2020, before the Alpha, Beta and Delta variants emerged in the United States. Ficoll-Paque Plus gradient centrifugation was used to isolate PBMCs from whole blood, and the isolated PBMCs were then either used fresh or cryopreserved at -140C. Deletion took 1 base off V and 5 bases off J, with a span of 1 base between the germline ends. Its CDR3 holds 12 amino acids, cysteine through phenylalanine. CDR3 DNA only is kept here, 36 bases in frame from base 1. In the germline V gene, CDR1 corresponds to KGHDR and CDR2 to SFDVKD. Library prep was done by PCR. TCRdb names Illumina iSeq 100 as the instrument used. The authors' pipeline ran thus. Non-productive sequences were removed, and CDR3s not starting with C, not ending with F or W, or shorter than 7 amino acids were discarded. Similarity between CDR3 sequences was evaluated in R version 3.6.1 using Levenshtein distances (stringdist) and unrooted phylogenetic trees (ape). TCRdb applied fastp at Q25 and MiXCR to the public reads, then kept only in-frame beta chains. Entries that share a CDR3 protein sequence are merged under the most common genes and DNA. TCRdb, rather than the study authors, made the V and J calls. This sample lists 25,000 or so distinct CDR3 sequences; over 40% were detected once. The ten most abundant clones make up about 0.95% of the sample.

Recombination linked TRBV24-1 to TRBJ1-4, with the D segment identity uncertain. This receptor was taken from a human donor who had recovered from COVID-19. Sequences were derived from CD4+ T cells from blood, sampled before SARS-CoV-2 vaccination. The CDR3 has the sequence CATSDLNEKLFF. The DNA reads as follows: TGTGCCACCAGTGATTTAAATGAAAAACTGTTTTTT.